These 27 T cell receptor beta chains were all obtained from the same sample, sequenced in a study of identical twins. Each CDR3 protein is one row after TCRdb ran MiXCR on the 5' RACE reads. The data hold a few hundred thousand distinct CDR3 sequences, with 12% observed a single time. Another study also made use of these data, one on yellow fever vaccine responses in identical twins.

The sample consisted of CD8+ T cells sorted from blood. The receptors originated from a young woman in good health.

The chain couples TRBV11-2 to TRBJ2-1; D ambiguous. V was clipped by 5 bases and J by 0 bases, with 11 bases between them. Per the germline V gene, CDR1 is SGHAT and CDR2 is FQNNGV. The CDR3 is made up of 15 amino acids. The CDR3 loop is CASSPSAFSYNEQFF. CDR3 in DNA: TGTGCCAGCAGCCCGAGCGCCTTCTCCTACAATGAGCAGTTCTTC.

This clonotype was recorded at least ten times. In nucleotides, the CDR3 is TGTGCCAGCAGCTTAGTTATGGCAGGGGGTGACACTGAAGCTTTCTTT. Translated: CASSLVMAGGDTEAFF. This chain joins TRBV7-8 and TRBJ1-1; TRBD1 agrees at 7 bases. This CDR3 has 16 residues. Germline V gene sequence: CDR1 SGHVS, CDR2 FQNEAQ. Germline trimming cut 1 base from V and 3 bases from J; bases unmatched to any gene: 8.

V and J are TRBV9 and TRBJ2-3; a weak D match, TRBD2 (5 bases). This CDR3 spans 16 amino acids. Trimming stripped 0 bases from V and 1 base from J, with 12 bases between. Germline CDR1 is SGDLS and CDR2 is YYNGEE. CDR3 sequence (DNA): TGTGCCAGCAGCGTAGATGGCGGGCGCGGCACAGATACGCAGTATTTT. Amino acid sequence: CASSVDGGRGTDTQYF.

In this sample, this clonotype turned up many times. The chain links TRBV5-1 to TRBJ2-2; D gene unclear. Germline V gives CDR1 SGHRS, CDR2 YFSETQ. The length of the CDR3 is 14 residues. The germline V and J ends were trimmed by 1 base and 7 bases, with 11 bases remaining between them. The DNA for the CDR3 is TGCGCCAGCAGCTTGAATCCCGGCGGCGGGGAGCTGTTTTTT. It translates to CASSLNPGGGELFF.

The CDR3 here is CASSLVSGGLDNEQFF. For the CDR3, the DNA is TGCGCCAGCAGCCTTGTAAGCGGGGGCCTTGACAATGAGCAGTTCTTC. The V and J genes are TRBV4-1 and TRBJ2-1; 8 nucleotides line up with TRBD2. Germline values: CDR1 MGHRA, CDR2 YSYEKL. Trimming took 4 bases from V and 5 from J; bases not matched to a gene: 10. This CDR3 has 16 amino acids.

This chain joins TRBV3-1 and TRBJ2-7, with TRBD1 matching 7 bases. Germline CDR1 is LGHDT and CDR2 is YNNKEL (reference sequence). Trimming took 4 bases from V and 4 from J; bases not matched to a gene: 7. The CDR3 is 14 amino acids. CDR3 loop: CASSRDRVGYEQYF. For the CDR3, the DNA is TGTGCCAGCAGCCGCGACAGGGTGGGTTACGAGCAGTACTTC.

This clonotype has only a few counts. CDR3 nucleotide sequence: TGCAGTGCTAGTTTCGGGAACTACAATGAGCAGTTCTTC. This sequence encodes CSASFGNYNEQFF. The chain recombines TRBV20-1 with TRBJ2-1; a possible D gene is TRBD2 (5 bases). The V gene's germline CDR1 is DFQATT and CDR2 SNEGSKA (reference sequence). The CDR3 runs 13 residues. Trimming left V 3 bases short and J 3 bases short, with 9 bases between.

V gene TRBV7-9 combines with J gene TRBJ1-2; tentative D call: TRBD1 (5 bases). The CDR3 totals 13 residues. Germline V gene sequence: CDR1 SEHNR, CDR2 FQNEAQ (reference sequence). With 5 bases removed from V and 5 bases from J, the gap between germline ends came to 12 bases. The CDR3 DNA is TGTGCCAGCAGCCAGGGTCGTGAGTATGGCTACACCTTC. Protein product: CASSQGREYGYTF.

In this sample, this clonotype turned up a few times. V is TRBV10-3 and J is TRBJ2-5; 10 nucleotides line up with TRBD2. The CDR3 has 18 residues. The V and J ends lost 6 bases and 1 base, in that order; junction bases with no gene match: 14. Germline assignment: CDR1 ENHRY and CDR2 SYGVKD. CDR3 sequence reads: CAISPGGSGGNIQETQYF. The CDR3 DNA is TGTGCCATCAGCCCCGGTGGTAGCGGGGGGAATATCCAAGAGACCCAGTACTTC.

V and J are TRBV2 and TRBJ2-1, with D uncertain. Germline V lookup: CDR1 SNHLY, CDR2 FYNNEI. The V gene lost 2 bases and the J gene lost 0 bases, with 8 bases spanning the gap. This CDR3 has 15 amino acids. In DNA form, the CDR3 reads TGTGCCAGCAGTGAACAGGCCAACTCCTACAATGAGCAGTTCTTC. Encoded protein: CASSEQANSYNEQFF.

The sample holds many counts of this clonotype. V and J are TRBV15 and TRBJ2-1; 8 bases align to TRBD1. The V and J ends lost 2 bases and 6 bases, in that order; junction bases with no gene match: 15. The CDR3 covers 18 residues. From germline, CDR1 is LNHNV and CDR2 YYDKDF (reference sequence). The CDR3 DNA sequence: TGTGCCACCAGCAGATCTCGCTCTGGACAGGGTCGGGCCAATGAGCAGTTCTTC. Translated, it gives CATSRSRSGQGRANEQFF.

This chain links TRBV19 with TRBJ1-1, with D maybe TRBD1 (6 bases). The CDR3 consists of 15 residues. The V end was cut by 2 bases, the J end by 0 bases, with 10 bases between. From germline, CDR1 is LNHDA and CDR2 SQIVND (reference sequence). CDR3 in amino acids: CASSIYGDMNTEAFF. CDR3 DNA: TGTGCCAGTAGTATATATGGGGACATGAACACTGAAGCTTTCTTT.

In this sample, this clonotype turned up many times. The chain joins TRBV4-2 to TRBJ1-1; D not resolved. The CDR3 consists of 15 residues. CDR1 LGHNA and CDR2 YNFKEQ come from the germline V gene. V lost 5 bases, J lost 4 bases, and 17 bases lay in between. The CDR3 reads CASSTEWSRGTEAFF. DNA for the CDR3: TGTGCCAGCAGCACCGAATGGAGTCGGGGCACTGAAGCTTTCTTT.

The chain carries TRBV24-1 and TRBJ2-2; TRBD2 matches at 9 bases. CDR3 size: 16 residues. The ends lost 4 bases at V and 5 bases at J; junction bases unmatched: 7. The V gene's germline CDR1 is KGHDR and CDR2 SFDVKD. The CDR3, as DNA: TGTGCCACCAGTGACCCTGTAGCGGGAGATACCGGGGAGCTGTTTTTT. The encoded protein is CATSDPVAGDTGELFF.

This clonotype was seen a handful of times. The chain has TRBV27 and TRBJ2-7, with TRBD2 as a possible D gene (6 bases). Deletions cut 2 bases from V and 3 bases from J, with 14 bases between. Germline loops: CDR1 MNHEY, CDR2 SMNVEV (reference sequence). The CDR3 consists of 15 residues. The CDR3 reads CASSLRRDGDYEQYF. The CDR3, as DNA: TGTGCCAGCAGTTTACGGCGGGACGGAGACTACGAGCAGTACTTC.

Only a few counts were recorded for this clonotype. The chain recombines TRBV12-3 or TRBV12-4 with TRBJ1-1; 10 positions agree with TRBD1. The CDR3 has 14 amino acids. V shed 7 bases, J shed 3 bases, and the junction held 5 bases outside the gene matches. CDR3 coding DNA: TGTGCCAGCATCCAGGACAGGGGGGACACTGAAGCTTTCTTT. Translation gives CASIQDRGDTEAFF.

The V gene is TRBV9, the J gene TRBJ1-1, with TRBD1 identical over 9 bases. CDR1 and CDR2 from the germline V gene are SGDLS and YYNGEE. The CDR3 length is 15 residues. Trimming at V came to 4 bases and at J to 5 bases, leaving 9 bases not matched to a gene. The CDR3 DNA is TGTGCCAGCAGCCCCCGACAGGGGGATAGGACTGAAGCTTTCTTT. This gives the protein CASSPRQGDRTEAFF.

This clonotype showed up just a few times. This chain links TRBV27 with TRBJ2-5; 9 nucleotides match TRBD2. Germline lookup yields CDR1 MNHEY and CDR2 SMNVEV (reference sequence). This CDR3 has 16 residues. V lost 6 bases, J lost 3 bases, and 11 bases stayed unmatched. CDR3: CASSTRGGGRKETQYF. The CDR3 DNA sequence: TGTGCCAGCAGCACCCGCGGGGGGGGCAGAAAAGAGACCCAGTACTTC.

The V and J genes are TRBV10-3 and TRBJ2-3; D is tentatively TRBD1 or TRBD2 (5 bases each). CDR3 length equals 15 residues. Germline lookup yields CDR1 ENHRY and CDR2 SYGVKD. V was trimmed by 4 bases and J by 0 bases, leaving 11 bases between them. CDR3 in amino acids: CAISVGGRSTDTQYF. The CDR3 DNA reads as TGTGCCATCAGTGTTGGGGGAAGGAGCACAGATACGCAGTATTTT.

The chain joins TRBV4-2 to TRBJ2-1; a weak D match, TRBD2 (5 bases). The CDR3 is 14 residues long. V lost 3 bases, J lost 0 bases, and 6 bases lay in between. The V gene's germline CDR1 is LGHNA and CDR2 YNFKEQ. CDR3 loop: CASSHEGSYNEQFF. DNA of the CDR3: TGTGCCAGCAGCCATGAGGGCTCCTACAATGAGCAGTTCTTC.

The table lists this clonotype with a few counts. The genes are TRBV4-2 and TRBJ2-1, with D maybe TRBD2 (5 bases). V was pared by 0 bases and J by 2 bases, with 17 bases between. Looked up from germline, CDR1 is LGHNA and CDR2 is YNFKEQ. The CDR3 consists of 18 residues. DNA of the CDR3: TGTGCCAGCAGCCAAGACCCTCTTTTGGCGGAGGCCTACAATGAGCAGTTCTTC. Encoded protein: CASSQDPLLAEAYNEQFF.

This clonotype was recorded many times. CDR3: CASSEETSGRLTEQFF. The CDR3 DNA reads as TGTGCCAGCAGTGAGGAGACTAGCGGGAGACTGACTGAGCAGTTCTTC. The chain is built from TRBV2 and TRBJ2-1; 12 bases are a match to TRBD2. This CDR3 spans 16 amino acids. V gave up 3 bases and J gave up 9 bases; unmatched junction bases: 9. Germline V gene lookup returns CDR1 SNHLY and CDR2 FYNNEI.

This clonotype ranks as medium-sized. The chain couples TRBV4-2 to TRBJ1-5, with D tentatively TRBD1 (5 bases). V lost 2 bases and J 0 bases, leaving 14 bases between the germline ends. In germline, CDR1 is LGHNA, CDR2 YNFKEQ. The CDR3 is made up of 17 amino acids. CDR3 nucleotides: TGTGCCAGCAGCCAAATGGAGGGACGGAATAGCAATCAGCCCCAGCATTTT. Its protein product is CASSQMEGRNSNQPQHF.

This clonotype appeared a few times. The chain employs TRBV7-9 and TRBJ2-7, with unresolved D. The V end was cut by 5 bases, the J end by 1 base, with 12 bases between. Germline V gene sequence: CDR1 SEHNR, CDR2 FQNEAQ (reference sequence). This CDR3 is 14 amino acids long. CDR3 region: CASSHPDESYEQYF. DNA for the CDR3: TGTGCCAGCAGCCACCCAGACGAGTCCTACGAGCAGTACTTC.

CDR3 bases: TGTGCCAGCAGATCGGAGCAAGCCCAGCATTTT. Translated, it gives CASRSEQAQHF. This chain links TRBV12-3 or TRBV12-4 with TRBJ1-5, with D unclear. The CDR3 spans 11 residues. Trimming took 6 bases from V and 11 from J, leaving 11 bases between them.

The chain recombines TRBV13 with TRBJ2-3; the D is unclear. Deletions cut 5 bases from V and 2 bases from J, with 20 bases between. Germline CDR1 PRHDT, CDR2 FYEKMQ (reference sequence). CDR3 length equals 17 residues. The CDR3 DNA follows: TGTGCCAGCAGCCACTCCGGCTTGCCCTCCACCACAGATACGCAGTATTTT. As protein: CASSHSGLPSTTDTQYF.

The table lists this clonotype with a few counts. The chain has TRBV28 and TRBJ2-3; maybe TRBD2 (5 bases). Germline V gene data show CDR1 as MDHEN and CDR2 as SYDVKM. The CDR3 covers 16 residues. Trimming cost V 6 bases and J 1 base, with 17 bases left between them. This chain's CDR3 is CASSRAFRTRTDTQYF. CDR3 sequence (DNA): TGTGCCAGCAGCCGAGCCTTTCGGACTCGCACAGATACGCAGTATTTT.